This T cell receptor beta chain is from a study of blood T cell repertoires in COVID-19. On the study more broadly: Collection of acute and convalescent COVID-19 samples took place in the United States, Italy and Spain. From T cells, B-cell-depleted T cells, or PBMCs came the material, which was cDNA or gDNA.

In the authors' methods: Quantification of nucleated cells was approximated via reference gene primer amplification. The method was immunoSEQ multiplex PCR; TCRdb's version includes in-frame clones alone and lacks a portion of them. That table supplies the V and J calls and clone size; D and trimming were determined from the DNA. The table lists 120,000 to 150,000 clones, around four fifths of them singletons. J was trimmed by 13 bases and V by 3 bases; bases with no gene match: 7. The length of the CDR3 is 12 residues. This clone has just a few counts. The receptor comes from a woman of 80 years or more with acute or convalescent COVID-19. The specimen sequenced was peripheral blood. The rearrangement joins TRBV12-3 or TRBV12-4 to TRBJ1-1; 8 nucleotides line up with TRBD1. This CDR3 reads CASSFWTGTLFF. The CDR3 DNA sequence: TGTGCCAGCAGTTTTTGGACAGGGACTCTTTTCTTT.